What follows are 10 T cell receptor beta chains derived from one specimen sequenced in a study of T cells after yellow fever vaccination. Each CDR3 protein gets one entry after TCRdb re-called the 5' RACE reads with MiXCR. The sample records about 400,000 distinct CDR3 sequences, approximately 6% being singletons. The material was PBMCs, obtained 5 days after the yellow fever booster vaccination. The receptors come from a man under 40 who received the YFV17D yellow fever vaccine.

This clonotype was counted many times. For the CDR3, the DNA is TGCGCCAGCAGCTTGGGGACTAGCGGAACTTACAATGAGCAGTTCTTC. It codes for CASSLGTSGTYNEQFF. This sequence joins TRBV5-1 and TRBJ2-1; 10 bases are a match to TRBD2. The V segment lost 0 bases and the J segment 4 bases; nucleotides outside the gene matches: 4. The CDR3 is 16 residues long. CDR1 is SGHRS and CDR2 is YFSETQ in the germline V gene.

This clonotype was counted ten times or more. This chain joins TRBV29-1 and TRBJ1-2; the D gene is possibly TRBD1 (5 bases). The germline V gene has CDR1 SQVTM and CDR2 ANQGSEA. The CDR3 has 12 residues. Trimming removed 4 bases from V and 4 bases from J, with 10 bases in between. In nucleotides, the CDR3 is TGCAGCGTTGTGAGGGGAGGCTATGGCTACACCTTC. It yields the protein CSVVRGGYGYTF.

This clonotype was seen a few times. CDR3 region: CASSFAGKETQYF. For the CDR3, the DNA is TGTGCCAGCAGCTTCGCGGGAAAAGAGACCCAGTACTTC. The chain recombines TRBV5-5 with TRBJ2-5, with D perhaps TRBD2 (6 bases). The germline V gene has CDR1 SGHKS and CDR2 YYEKEE (reference sequence). The CDR3 has 13 amino acids. Trimming pared 2 bases from V and 3 bases from J, leaving 8 bases between.

This clonotype was seen many times. This chain uses TRBV7-2 with TRBJ2-7; D is uncertain. The CDR3 has 14 amino acids. The germline CDR1 and CDR2 sequences are SGHTA and FQGNSA. The germline V and J ends were trimmed by 1 base and 0 bases, with 7 bases remaining between them. The CDR3 region is CASSLERASYEQYF. CDR3 nucleotides: TGTGCCAGCAGCTTAGAGAGAGCCTCCTACGAGCAGTACTTC.

Details on this clonotype: The conserved closing phenylalanine or tryptophan is absent in this CDR3, likely reflecting a read error. The chain couples TRBV20-1 to TRBJ2-7, with 9 bases matching TRBD1. The germline CDR1 and CDR2 sequences are DFQATT and SNEGSKA (reference sequence). The CDR3 is made up of 15 amino acids. V lost 5 bases, J lost 2 bases, and 10 bases stayed unmatched. The CDR3 DNA is TGCAGTGCTGGGAACCAGGACAGGGGTACCTACGAGCAGTACTAC. It encodes CSAGNQDRGTYEQYY.

This clonotype was counted at least ten times. V usage is TRBV20-1 and J usage is TRBJ2-4; D is ambiguous. V shed 7 bases and J shed 3 bases, with 4 bases lying between them. The germline V gene has CDR1 DFQATT and CDR2 SNEGSKA (reference sequence). The CDR3 runs 10 residues. CDR3 coding DNA: TGCAGTGTTGACAAAAACATTCAGTACTTC. Protein: CSVDKNIQYF.

This clonotype was seen ten or more times. The V call is TRBV6-2 or TRBV6-3, the J call TRBJ2-2; perhaps D is TRBD1 or TRBD2 (6 bases each). This CDR3 has 14 residues. Germline CDR1 MNHEY, CDR2 SVGEGT. V lost 6 bases and J lost 4, with 12 bases in between. CDR3 residues: CASRTGGATGELFF. DNA of the CDR3: TGTGCCAGCAGGACAGGAGGGGCCACCGGGGAGCTGTTTTTT.

This clonotype was detected ten times or more. DNA of the CDR3: TGCGCCAGCAGCTTTCTCTTCGGAGAGACAGGGAAAAAAACTGAAGCTTTCTTT. This encodes CASSFLFGETGKKTEAFF. V gene TRBV5-1 combines with J gene TRBJ1-1, with 7 bases that match TRBD1. The CDR3 spans 18 residues. Trimming cost V 2 bases and J 5 bases; bases outside gene matches: 18. Looked up from germline, CDR1 is SGHRS and CDR2 is YFSETQ. The entire variable domain, with the rest obtained from reference TRBV5-1 and TRBJ1-1, is as follows: KAGVTQTPRYLIKTRGQQVTLSCSPISGHRSVSWYQQTPGQGLQFLFEYFSETQRNKGNFPGRFSGRQFSNSRSEMNVSTLELGDSALYLCASSFLFGETGKKTEAFFGQGTRLTVV.

The CDR3 reads CASKTSGRANEQFF. CDR3 coding DNA: TGCGCCAGCAAAACTAGCGGGAGGGCCAATGAGCAGTTCTTC. J is TRBJ2-1 and V is TRBV5-1; 13 nucleotides agree with TRBD2. The CDR3 covers 14 residues. CDR1 and CDR2 from the germline V gene are SGHRS and YFSETQ. Germline trimming cut 6 bases from V and 6 bases from J; bases unmatched to any gene: 3.

This clonotype was detected a few times. The chain recombines TRBV4-3 with TRBJ2-1; tentative D call: TRBD2 (6 bases). Trimming removed 1 base at V and 9 bases at J, with 16 bases between. CDR1 and CDR2 from the germline V gene are LGHNA and YSLEER. The CDR3 extends over 15 amino acids. The CDR3 nucleotides are TGCGCCAGCAGCCAAGCGTCGGGACTTTTCAGTGAGCAGTTCTTC. This gives the protein CASSQASGLFSEQFF.